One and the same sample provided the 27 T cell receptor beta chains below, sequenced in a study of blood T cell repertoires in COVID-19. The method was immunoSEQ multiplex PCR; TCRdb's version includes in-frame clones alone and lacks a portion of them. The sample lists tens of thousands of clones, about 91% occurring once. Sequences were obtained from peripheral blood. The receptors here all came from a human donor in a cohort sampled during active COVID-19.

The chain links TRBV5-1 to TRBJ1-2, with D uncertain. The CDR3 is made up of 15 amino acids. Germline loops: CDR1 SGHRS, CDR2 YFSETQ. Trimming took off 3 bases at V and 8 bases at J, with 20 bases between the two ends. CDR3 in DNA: TGCGCCAGCAGCTCCGACGGGTCAGAATCGGGGGGCTACACCTTC. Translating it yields CASSSDGSESGGYTF.

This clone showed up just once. The CDR3 region has the DNA TGTGCCAGCAGCCTCCTTCAGGGAACTAATGAAAAACTGTTTTTT. It codes for CASSLLQGTNEKLFF. V gene TRBV7-9 combines with J gene TRBJ1-4, with a tentative D call TRBD1 (5 bases). The CDR3 extends over 15 amino acids. V lost 5 bases and J lost 1, with 11 bases in between. Germline CDR1 and CDR2: SEHNR and FQNEAQ (reference sequence). The entire variable domain, with the rest obtained from reference TRBV7-9 and TRBJ1-4, is as follows: DTGVSQNPRHKITKRGQNVTFRCDPISEHNRLYWYRQTLGQGPEFLTYFQNEAQLEKSRLLSDRFSAERPKGSFSTLEIQRTEQGDSAMYLCASSLLQGTNEKLFFGSGTQLSVL.

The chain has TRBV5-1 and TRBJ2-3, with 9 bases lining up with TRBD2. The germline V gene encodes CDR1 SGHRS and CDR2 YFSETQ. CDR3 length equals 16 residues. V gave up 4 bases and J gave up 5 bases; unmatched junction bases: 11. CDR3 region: CASSHTGGGAQDTQYF. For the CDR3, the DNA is TGCGCCAGCAGCCACACTGGCGGGGGGGCCCAAGATACGCAGTATTTT.

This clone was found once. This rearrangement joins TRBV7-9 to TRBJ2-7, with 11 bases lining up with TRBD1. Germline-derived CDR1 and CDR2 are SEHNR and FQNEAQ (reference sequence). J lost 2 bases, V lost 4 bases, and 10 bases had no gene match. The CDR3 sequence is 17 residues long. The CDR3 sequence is CASSSPNRTGGTYEQYF. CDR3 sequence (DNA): TGTGCCAGCAGCTCCCCGAATAGGACAGGGGGCACCTACGAGCAGTACTTC. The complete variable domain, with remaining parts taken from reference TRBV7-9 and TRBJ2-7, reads DTGVSQNPRHKITKRGQNVTFRCDPISEHNRLYWYRQTLGQGPEFLTYFQNEAQLEKSRLLSDRFSAERPKGSFSTLEIQRTEQGDSAMYLCASSSPNRTGGTYEQYFGPGTRLTVT.

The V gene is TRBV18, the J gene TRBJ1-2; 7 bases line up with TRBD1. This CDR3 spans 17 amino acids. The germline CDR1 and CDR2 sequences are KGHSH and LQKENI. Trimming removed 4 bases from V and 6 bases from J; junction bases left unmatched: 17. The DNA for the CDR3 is TGTGCCAGCTCACAGACAGGGTTGAGCTTTTTCGTAGATGGCTACACCTTC. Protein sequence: CASSQTGLSFFVDGYTF.

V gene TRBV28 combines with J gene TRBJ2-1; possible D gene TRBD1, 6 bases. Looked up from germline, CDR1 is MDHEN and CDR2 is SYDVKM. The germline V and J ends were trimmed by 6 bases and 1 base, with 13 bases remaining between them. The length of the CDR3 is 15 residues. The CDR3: CASSLGAYSYNEQFF. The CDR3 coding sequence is TGTGCCAGCAGCCTGGGGGCTTATTCCTACAATGAGCAGTTCTTC.

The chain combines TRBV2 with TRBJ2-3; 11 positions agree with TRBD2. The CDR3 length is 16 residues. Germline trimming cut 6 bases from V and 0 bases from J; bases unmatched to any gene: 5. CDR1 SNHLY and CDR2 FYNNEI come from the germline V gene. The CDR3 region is CASRATSGVSTDTQYF. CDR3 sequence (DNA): TGTGCCAGCAGGGCGACTAGCGGGGTTAGCACAGATACGCAGTATTTT. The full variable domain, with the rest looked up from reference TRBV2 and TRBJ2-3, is EPEVTQTPSHQVTQMGQEVILRCVPISNHLYFYWYRQILGQKVEFLVSFYNNEISEKSEIFDDQFSVERPDGSNFTLKIRSTKLEDSAMYFCASRATSGVSTDTQYFGPGTRLTVL.

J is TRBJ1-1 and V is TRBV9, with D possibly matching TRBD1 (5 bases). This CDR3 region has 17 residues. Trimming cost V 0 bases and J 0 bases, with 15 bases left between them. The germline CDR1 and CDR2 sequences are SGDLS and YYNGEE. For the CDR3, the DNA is TGTGCCAGCAGCGTAGGAGGGGCGGGATTAATGAACACTGAAGCTTTCTTT. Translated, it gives CASSVGGAGLMNTEAFF.

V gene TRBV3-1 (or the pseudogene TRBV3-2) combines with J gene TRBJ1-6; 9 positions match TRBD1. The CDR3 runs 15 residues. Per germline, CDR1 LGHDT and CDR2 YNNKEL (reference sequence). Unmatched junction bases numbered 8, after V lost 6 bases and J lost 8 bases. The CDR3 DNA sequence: TGTGCCAGCAGACCTACAGGGGGCTGGGATTCACCCCTCCACTTT. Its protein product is CASRPTGGWDSPLHF.

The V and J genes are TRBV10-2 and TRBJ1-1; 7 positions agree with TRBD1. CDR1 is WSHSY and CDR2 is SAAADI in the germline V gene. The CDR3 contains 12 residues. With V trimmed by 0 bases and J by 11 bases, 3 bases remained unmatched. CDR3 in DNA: TGCGCCAGCAGTGAGTCGAGGGGGCTCGCTTTCTTT. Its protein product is CASSESRGLAFF.

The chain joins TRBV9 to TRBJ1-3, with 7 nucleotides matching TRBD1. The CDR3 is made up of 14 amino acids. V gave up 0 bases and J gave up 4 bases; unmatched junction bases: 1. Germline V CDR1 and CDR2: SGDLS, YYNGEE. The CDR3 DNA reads TGTGCCAGCAGCGTAGAGGACAGGGGAAACACCATATATTTT. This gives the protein CASSVEDRGNTIYF. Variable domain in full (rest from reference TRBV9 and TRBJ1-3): DSGVTQTPKHLITATGQRVTLRCSPRSGDLSVYWYQQSLDQGLQFLIQYYNGEERAKGNILERFSAQQFPDLHSELNLSSLELGDSALYFCASSVEDRGNTIYFGEGSWLTVV.

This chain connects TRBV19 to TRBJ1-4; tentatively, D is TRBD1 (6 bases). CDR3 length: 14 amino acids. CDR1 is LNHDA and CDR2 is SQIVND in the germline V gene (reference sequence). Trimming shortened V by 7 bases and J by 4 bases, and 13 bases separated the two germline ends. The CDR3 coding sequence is TGTGCCAGTAATTACGGACAGATTAATGAAAAACTGTTTTTT. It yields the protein CASNYGQINEKLFF.

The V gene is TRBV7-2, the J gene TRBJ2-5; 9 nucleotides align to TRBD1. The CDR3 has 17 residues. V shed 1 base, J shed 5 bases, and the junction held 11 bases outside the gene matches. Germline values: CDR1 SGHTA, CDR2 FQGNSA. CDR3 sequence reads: CASSLGRHRGQGETQYF. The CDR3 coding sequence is TGTGCCAGCAGCTTAGGGCGTCACAGGGGGCAGGGGGAGACCCAGTACTTC.

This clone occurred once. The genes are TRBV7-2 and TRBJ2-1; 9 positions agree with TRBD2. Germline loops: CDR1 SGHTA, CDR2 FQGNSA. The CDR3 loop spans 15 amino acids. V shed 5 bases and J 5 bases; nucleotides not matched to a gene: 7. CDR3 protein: CASSLWTSAHNEQFF. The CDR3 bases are TGTGCCAGCAGCCTATGGACTAGCGCCCACAATGAGCAGTTCTTC.

The CDR3 region has the DNA TGTGCCAGCAGCTCCCAGACAGGGATAAATGAAAAACTGTTTTTT. It encodes CASSSQTGINEKLFF. The V call is TRBV7-9, the J call TRBJ1-4, with 7 bases identical to TRBD1. CDR1 and CDR2 (germline): SEHNR, FQNEAQ (reference sequence). The V segment lost 4 bases and the J segment 5 bases; nucleotides outside the gene matches: 7. The CDR3 covers 15 residues.

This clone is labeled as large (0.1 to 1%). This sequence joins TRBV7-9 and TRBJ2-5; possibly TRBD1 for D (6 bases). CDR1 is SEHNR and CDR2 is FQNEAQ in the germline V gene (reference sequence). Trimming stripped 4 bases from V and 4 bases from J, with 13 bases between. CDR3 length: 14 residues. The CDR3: CASSSPTGPETQYF. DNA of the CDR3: TGTGCCAGCAGCTCCCCGACAGGCCCAGAGACCCAGTACTTC. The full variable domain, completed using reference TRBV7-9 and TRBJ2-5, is DTGVSQNPRHKITKRGQNVTFRCDPISEHNRLYWYRQTLGQGPEFLTYFQNEAQLEKSRLLSDRFSAERPKGSFSTLEIQRTEQGDSAMYLCASSSPTGPETQYFGPGTRLLVL.

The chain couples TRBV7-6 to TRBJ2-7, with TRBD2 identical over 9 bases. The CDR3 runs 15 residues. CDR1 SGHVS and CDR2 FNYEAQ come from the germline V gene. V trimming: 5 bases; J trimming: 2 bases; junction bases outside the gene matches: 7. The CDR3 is CASSPWAGGTYEQYF. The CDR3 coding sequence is TGTGCCAGCAGCCCGTGGGCGGGAGGGACCTACGAGCAGTACTTC.

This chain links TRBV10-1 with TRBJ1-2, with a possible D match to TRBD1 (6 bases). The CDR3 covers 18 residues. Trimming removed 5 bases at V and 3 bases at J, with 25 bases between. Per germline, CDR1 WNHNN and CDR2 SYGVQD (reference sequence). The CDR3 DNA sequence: TGCGCCAGCAGTTTACTAGGCCCCTCCCGGGACACCTACTATGGCTACACCTTC. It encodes CASSLLGPSRDTYYGYTF.

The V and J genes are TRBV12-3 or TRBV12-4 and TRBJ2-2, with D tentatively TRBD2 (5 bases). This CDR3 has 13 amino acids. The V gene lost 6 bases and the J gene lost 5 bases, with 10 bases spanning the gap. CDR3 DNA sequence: TGTGCCAGCAGCGAAAGGAGGACCGGGGAGCTGTTTTTT. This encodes CASSERRTGELFF.

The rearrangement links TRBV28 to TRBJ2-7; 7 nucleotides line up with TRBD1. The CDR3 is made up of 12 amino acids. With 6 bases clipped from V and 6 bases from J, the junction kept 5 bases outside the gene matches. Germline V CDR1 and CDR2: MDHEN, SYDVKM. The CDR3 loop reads CASRAQGPEQYF. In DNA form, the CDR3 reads TGTGCCAGCAGAGCACAGGGGCCCGAGCAGTACTTC. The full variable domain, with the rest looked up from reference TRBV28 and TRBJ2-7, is DVKVTQSSRYLVKRTGEKVFLECVQDMDHENMFWYRQDPGLGLRLIYFSYDVKMKEKGDIPEGYSVSREKKERFSLILESASTNQTSMYLCASRAQGPEQYFGPGTRLTVT.

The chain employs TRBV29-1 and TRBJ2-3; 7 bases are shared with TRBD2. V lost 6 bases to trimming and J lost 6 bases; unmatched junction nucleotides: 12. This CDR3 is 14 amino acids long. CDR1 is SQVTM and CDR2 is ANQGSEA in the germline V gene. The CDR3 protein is CSVGGLSLMDTQYF. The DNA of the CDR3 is TGCAGCGTCGGGGGACTATCCCTCATGGATACGCAGTATTTT.

In nucleotides, the CDR3 is TGCGCCAGCAGAATCGGGACTAGCCAATACAATGAGCAGTTCTTC. This gives the protein CASRIGTSQYNEQFF. V and J are TRBV5-1 and TRBJ2-1; TRBD2 matches 9 bases. The germline V gene encodes CDR1 SGHRS and CDR2 YFSETQ. After removal of 5 bases from V and 4 bases from J, the junction contained 7 bases not matched to a gene. The CDR3 spans 15 residues.

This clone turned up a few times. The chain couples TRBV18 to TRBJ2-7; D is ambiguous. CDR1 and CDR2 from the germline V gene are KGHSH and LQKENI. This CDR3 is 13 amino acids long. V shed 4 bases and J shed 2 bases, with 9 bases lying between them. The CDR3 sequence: CASSLSFPYEQYF. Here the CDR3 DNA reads TGTGCCAGCTCACTAAGCTTCCCCTACGAGCAGTACTTC.

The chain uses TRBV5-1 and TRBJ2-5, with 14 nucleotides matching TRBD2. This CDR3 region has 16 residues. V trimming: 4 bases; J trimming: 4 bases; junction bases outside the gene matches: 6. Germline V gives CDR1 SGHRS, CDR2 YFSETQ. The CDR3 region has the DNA TGCGCCAGCAGCCCGGGACTAGCGGGAGCGGGAGAGACCCAGTACTTC. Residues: CASSPGLAGAGETQYF.

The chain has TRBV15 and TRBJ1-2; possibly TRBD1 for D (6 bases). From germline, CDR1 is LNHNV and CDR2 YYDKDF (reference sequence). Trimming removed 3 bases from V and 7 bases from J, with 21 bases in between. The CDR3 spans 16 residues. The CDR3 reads CATSRDPFRQGTGYTF. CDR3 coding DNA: TGTGCCACCAGCAGGGACCCCTTTCGGCAGGGGACTGGCTACACCTTC.

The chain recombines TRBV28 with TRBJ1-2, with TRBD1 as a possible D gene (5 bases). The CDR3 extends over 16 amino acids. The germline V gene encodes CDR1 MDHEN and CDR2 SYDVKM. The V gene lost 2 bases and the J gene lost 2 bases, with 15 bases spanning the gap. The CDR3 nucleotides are TGTGCCAGCAGTTTAGATCTAGGCCGGACAAACTATGGCTACACCTTC. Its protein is CASSLDLGRTNYGYTF.

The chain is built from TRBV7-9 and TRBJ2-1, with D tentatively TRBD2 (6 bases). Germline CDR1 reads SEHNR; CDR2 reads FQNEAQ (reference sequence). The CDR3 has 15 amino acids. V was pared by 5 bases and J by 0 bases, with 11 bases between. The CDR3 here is CASSPGLSSYNEQFF. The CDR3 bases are TGTGCCAGCAGCCCGGGACTTAGCTCCTACAATGAGCAGTTCTTC.